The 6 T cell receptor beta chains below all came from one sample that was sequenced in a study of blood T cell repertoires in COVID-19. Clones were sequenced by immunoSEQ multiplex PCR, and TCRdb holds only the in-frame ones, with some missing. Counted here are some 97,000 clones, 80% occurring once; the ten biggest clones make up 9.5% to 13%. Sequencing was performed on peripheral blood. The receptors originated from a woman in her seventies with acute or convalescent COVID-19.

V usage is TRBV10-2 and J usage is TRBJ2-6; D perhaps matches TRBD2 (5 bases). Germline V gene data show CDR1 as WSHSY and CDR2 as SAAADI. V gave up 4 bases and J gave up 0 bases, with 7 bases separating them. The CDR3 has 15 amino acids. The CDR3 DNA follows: TGCGCCAGCAGTGTCGAGGGCTCTGGGGCCAACGTCCTGACTTTC. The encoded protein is CASSVEGSGANVLTF.

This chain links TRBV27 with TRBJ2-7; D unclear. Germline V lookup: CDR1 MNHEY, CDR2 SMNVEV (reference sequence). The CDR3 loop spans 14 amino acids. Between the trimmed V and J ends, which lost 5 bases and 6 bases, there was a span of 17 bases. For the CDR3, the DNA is TGTGCCAGCAGTCGCGCGGCCCCGTGGTCCGAGCAGTACGTC. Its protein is CASSRAAPWSEQYV.

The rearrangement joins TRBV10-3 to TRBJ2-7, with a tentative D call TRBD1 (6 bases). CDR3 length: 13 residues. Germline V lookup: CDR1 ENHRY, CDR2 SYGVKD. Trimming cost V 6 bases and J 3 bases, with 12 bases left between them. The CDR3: CAISAGQSYEQYF. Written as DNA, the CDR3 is TGTGCCATCAGCGCCGGACAGAGCTACGAGCAGTACTTC.

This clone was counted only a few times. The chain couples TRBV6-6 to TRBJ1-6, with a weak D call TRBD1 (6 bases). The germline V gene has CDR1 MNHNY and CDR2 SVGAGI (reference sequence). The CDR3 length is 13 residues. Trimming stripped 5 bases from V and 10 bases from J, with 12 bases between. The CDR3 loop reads CASSNTGNSPLHF. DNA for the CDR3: TGTGCCAGCAGTAATACAGGGAACTCACCCCTCCACTTT.

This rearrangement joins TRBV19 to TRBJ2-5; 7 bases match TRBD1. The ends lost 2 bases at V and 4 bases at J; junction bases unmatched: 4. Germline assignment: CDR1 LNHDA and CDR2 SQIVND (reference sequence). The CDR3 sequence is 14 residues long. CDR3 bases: TGTGCCAGTAGTATACCGGACAGGCTAGAGACCCAGTACTTC. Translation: CASSIPDRLETQYF. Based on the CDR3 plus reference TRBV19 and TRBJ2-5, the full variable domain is DGGITQSPKYLFRKEGQNVTLSCEQNLNHDAMYWYRQDPGQGLRLIYYSQIVNDFQKGDIAEGYSVSREKKESFPLTVTSAQKNPTAFYLCASSIPDRLETQYFGPGTRLLVL.

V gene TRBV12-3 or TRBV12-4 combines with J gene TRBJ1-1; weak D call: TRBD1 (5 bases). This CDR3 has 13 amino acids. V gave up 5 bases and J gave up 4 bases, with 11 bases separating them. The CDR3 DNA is TGTGCCAGCAGTAGGGGCGGGAGCACTGAAGCTTTCTTT. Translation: CASSRGGSTEAFF.